This T cell receptor beta chain was recorded in a study of cytomegalovirus exposure and HLA in healthy donors. General study points: In an earlier analysis, about 87% or about 30%: the productive usage of most TCR beta V segments. The study labeled 150 to 200 TCR beta chains cytomegalovirus-associated.

Germline CDR1 reads SQVTM; CDR2 reads ANQGSEA. The CDR3 sequence is 15 residues long. Trimming cost V 2 bases and J 5 bases; bases outside gene matches: 6. On this clone: What it binds is unknown.

PCR involved 60 Vbeta and 13 Jbeta primers. The protocol was immunoSEQ multiplex PCR, while the TCRdb copy is restricted to in-frame clones and leaves out a portion. The table lists about 190,000 clones, about 87% of them singletons. The sequence was collected from a man aged 25-45 years in good health and CMV-seronegative. Sequencing was done on a sample of PBMCs. V gene TRBV29-1 combines with J gene TRBJ1-1, with 12 bases identical to TRBD1. CDR3 nucleotides: TGCAGCGTTGAATCCCCGGGACAGGGGGCTACTGAAGCTTTCTTT. Translation: CSVESPGQGATEAFF. The full variable domain, completed using reference TRBV29-1 and TRBJ1-1, is SAVISQKPSRDICQRGTSLTIQCQVDSQVTMMFWYRQQPGQSLTLIATANQGSEATYESGFVIDKFPISRPNLTFSTLTVSNMSPEDSSIYLCSVESPGQGATEAFFGQGTRLTVV.